This T cell receptor (beta chain) was recovered during a study of blood T cell repertoires in COVID-19. Study information: Samples representing acute and convalescent COVID-19 were sourced from the United States, Italy and Spain. PBMCs, B-cell-depleted T cells, or T cells were the source of the cDNA or gDNA that made up the material.

With 6 bases clipped from V and 7 bases from J, the junction kept 8 bases outside the gene matches. Germline CDR1 MDHEN, CDR2 SYDVKM. The CDR3 extends over 14 amino acids. In the authors' methods: Scientists estimated how many nucleated cells there were by amplifying reference gene primers. Profiling relied on immunoSEQ multiplex PCR, and the TCRdb table lists in-frame clones only, not all of them. Clone size and V and J calls were adopted from that table, with D and trimming inferred from the DNA. The sample includes 150,000 or so clones, 85% to 95% seen only once; the top ten take approximately 4.6%.

The sequencing input was peripheral blood. This clonotype was sampled from a woman aged 45-65 years with acute or convalescent COVID-19. The chain is built from TRBV28 and TRBJ1-4, with TRBD1 identical over 7 bases. The CDR3 coding sequence is TGTGCCAGCAGCTACGGACAGGCTAGTGAAAAACTGTTTTTT. Protein product: CASSYGQASEKLFF. Full variable domain (remainder filled in from reference TRBV28 and TRBJ1-4): DVKVTQSSRYLVKRTGEKVFLECVQDMDHENMFWYRQDPGLGLRLIYFSYDVKMKEKGDIPEGYSVSREKKERFSLILESASTNQTSMYLCASSYGQASEKLFFGSGTQLSVL.